Below, 28 T cell receptor beta chains from the same sample are listed, as sequenced in a study of CD8 T cells in ankylosing spondylitis. MiXCR, applied by TCRdb to the 5' RACE reads, yields one record per CDR3 protein. The sample records hundreds of thousands of distinct CDR3 sequences, roughly 20% being singletons. The sample taken for sequencing was blood, either unsorted or a sorted T cell fraction (not recorded which). The receptors originated from a male donor with ankylosing spondylitis or in good health (not recorded which).

The rearrangement joins TRBV19 to TRBJ1-1; no firm D call. The germline gives CDR1 LNHDA, CDR2 SQIVND (reference sequence). The CDR3 is made up of 14 amino acids. V was shortened by 3 bases and J by 1 base, with 9 bases between the two germline ends. CDR3 amino acids: CASSMVDGNTEAFF. CDR3 nucleotide sequence: TGTGCCAGTAGTATGGTGGACGGGAACACTGAAGCTTTCTTT. Variable domain in full (rest from reference TRBV19 and TRBJ1-1): DGGITQSPKYLFRKEGQNVTLSCEQNLNHDAMYWYRQDPGQGLRLIYYSQIVNDFQKGDIAEGYSVSREKKESFPLTVTSAQKNPTAFYLCASSMVDGNTEAFFGQGTRLTVV.

V gene TRBV19 combines with J gene TRBJ1-1; D call uncertain. The V end lost 4 bases, the J end lost 4 bases, and 13 bases lay between the germline ends. CDR1 is LNHDA, CDR2 SQIVND, per germline (reference sequence). The length of the CDR3 is 14 residues. The CDR3 sequence: CASSKATFGTEAFF. CDR3 DNA sequence: TGTGCCAGTAGTAAGGCTACCTTCGGCACTGAAGCTTTCTTT. Filled out from reference TRBV19 and TRBJ1-1, the complete variable domain reads DGGITQSPKYLFRKEGQNVTLSCEQNLNHDAMYWYRQDPGQGLRLIYYSQIVNDFQKGDIAEGYSVSREKKESFPLTVTSAQKNPTAFYLCASSKATFGTEAFFGQGTRLTVV.

This clonotype occurred many times. The rearrangement links TRBV10-3 to TRBJ2-3; D gene ambiguous. CDR1 ENHRY and CDR2 SYGVKD come from the germline V gene. This CDR3 spans 15 amino acids. V lost 0 bases, J lost 1 base, and 8 bases lay in between. This CDR3 reads CAISESIQGTDTQYF. CDR3 in DNA: TGTGCCATCAGTGAGTCGATCCAGGGCACAGATACGCAGTATTTT.

This clonotype was detected a few times. A junction boundary mismatches the germline segment, possibly from a read error. The genes are TRBV2 and TRBJ1-1; the match to TRBD1 covers 8 bases. This CDR3 is built from 15 residues. Germline values: CDR1 SNHLY, CDR2 FYNNEI. CDR3 in amino acids: CASSEGQGIGTEAFF. CDR3 coding DNA: TGTGCCAGCAGCGAAGGACAGGGTATCGGCACTGAAGCTTTCTTT.

This clonotype was observed a few times. The chain links TRBV11-2 to TRBJ2-3; 9 bases are shared with TRBD1. The CDR3 runs 15 residues. Looked up from germline, CDR1 is SGHAT and CDR2 is FQNNGV. The J segment lost 3 bases and the V segment lost 5 bases, leaving 6 bases of the junction unmatched. In DNA, the CDR3 is TGTGCCAGCAGCCTACGGGACAGGGATACAGATACGCAGTATTTT. It encodes CASSLRDRDTDTQYF.

This clonotype turned up a few times. The gene calls are TRBV4-1 and TRBJ1-2, with TRBD1 identical over 7 bases. Germline CDR1 reads MGHRA; CDR2 reads YSYEKL. V dropped 4 bases and J dropped 4; count of bases not matched to a gene: 6. The CDR3 covers 14 residues. The CDR3 loop is CASSPTGAVYGYTF. DNA for the CDR3: TGCGCCAGCAGCCCCACAGGGGCGGTCTATGGCTACACCTTC.

This clonotype showed up just a few times. This chain joins TRBV2 and TRBJ2-1; D is perhaps TRBD1 (6 bases). The V end lost 7 bases, the J end lost 4 bases, and 8 bases lay between the germline ends. This CDR3 contains 12 residues. Per the germline V gene, CDR1 is SNHLY and CDR2 is FYNNEI. CDR3 bases: TGTGCCAGCACCCAGGGGTACAATGAGCAGTTCTTC. Translation: CASTQGYNEQFF.

This clonotype occurred many times. The genes are TRBV6-5 and TRBJ2-2; 8 bases agree with TRBD2. This CDR3 spans 16 amino acids. Looked up from germline, CDR1 is MNHEY and CDR2 is SVGAGI. Losses at the gene ends were 4 bases for V and 6 bases for J; bases not matched to a gene: 10. The CDR3 DNA reads as TGTGCCAGCAGTTTACTCGAAGCGGGAGTTGCCGGGGAGCTGTTTTTT. Its translation is CASSLLEAGVAGELFF.

This rearrangement joins TRBV6-1 to TRBJ2-3; D not resolved. V was clipped by 6 bases and J by 1 base, with 14 bases between them. CDR1 MNHNS and CDR2 SASEGT come from the germline V gene. The CDR3 contains 15 residues. The CDR3 DNA reads TGTGCCAGCAGCCGAACTGGGGTGGGCACAGATACGCAGTATTTT. Translating it yields CASSRTGVGTDTQYF.

This chain's CDR3 is CASSLGVPDTQYF. The CDR3 DNA sequence: TGTGCCAGCAGTTTGGGGGTCCCGGATACGCAGTATTTT. The V call is TRBV12-3 or TRBV12-4, the J call TRBJ2-3, with D possibly being TRBD1 or TRBD2 (5 bases each). The CDR3 runs to 13 residues. V was pared by 3 bases and J by 6 bases, with 10 bases between.

J is TRBJ2-7 and V is TRBV18; 7 bases agree with TRBD1. There are 14 residues in the CDR3. From germline, CDR1 is KGHSH and CDR2 LQKENI. Unmatched junction bases numbered 8, after V lost 0 bases and J lost 9 bases. CDR3 nucleotides: TGTGCCAGCTCACCACCGGGTGGGACAGTCCCGCAGTACGTC. Its protein product is CASSPPGGTVPQYV.

This clonotype was seen repeatedly, ten times or more. The V and J genes are TRBV28 and TRBJ2-6; D tentatively fits TRBD1 or TRBD2 (5 bases each). V dropped 4 bases and J dropped 0 bases, with 13 bases sitting between them. Germline CDR1 is MDHEN and CDR2 is SYDVKM. The CDR3 totals 17 residues. CDR3 protein: CASSYGTSDSGANVLTF. The CDR3 DNA reads as TGTGCCAGCAGTTACGGGACGTCCGACTCTGGGGCCAACGTCCTGACTTTC.

There are a few counts of this clonotype. The chain joins TRBV15 to TRBJ2-3; D is unclear. The V end was cut by 5 bases, the J end by 5 bases, with 11 bases between. The CDR3 is 13 residues long. Per germline, CDR1 LNHNV and CDR2 YYDKDF (reference sequence). CDR3 nucleotides: TGTGCCACCAGCTATATTGCAGGAGATACGCAGTATTTT. Its translation: CATSYIAGDTQYF.

V gene TRBV20-1 combines with J gene TRBJ2-1; no clear D gene. This CDR3 contains 12 residues. Per germline, CDR1 DFQATT and CDR2 SNEGSKA (reference sequence). Trimming cost V 4 bases and J 4 bases, with 8 bases left between them. CDR3 in DNA: TGCAGTGCTATGGACCTATACAATGAGCAGTTCTTC. This sequence encodes CSAMDLYNEQFF.

The sample holds a few counts of this clonotype. The rearrangement uses TRBV20-1 and TRBJ2-2; D uncertain. The CDR3 covers 14 residues. Germline CDR1 DFQATT, CDR2 SNEGSKA (reference sequence). Trimming stripped 1 base from V and 2 bases from J, with 8 bases between. The CDR3, as DNA: TGCAGTGCTAGAGCCGTCGGAAACACCGGGGAGCTGTTTTTT. Residues: CSARAVGNTGELFF.

In this sample, this clonotype turned up a few times. The rearrangement uses TRBV20-1 and TRBJ2-5; TRBD1 matches 7 bases. Germline assignment: CDR1 DFQATT and CDR2 SNEGSKA (reference sequence). With V trimmed by 3 bases and J by 2 bases, 6 bases remained unmatched. The CDR3 runs 14 residues. CDR3 sequence reads: CSASARQGQETQYF. The CDR3 DNA is TGCAGTGCTAGCGCAAGACAGGGACAAGAGACCCAGTACTTC.

This clonotype was picked up a small number of times. This sequence joins TRBV12-3 or TRBV12-4 and TRBJ2-6, with 11 bases identical to TRBD2. V lost 6 bases, J lost 0 bases, and 7 bases stayed unmatched. This CDR3 is built from 18 residues. This CDR3 is CASSLGLAAFSGANVLTF. The CDR3 DNA follows: TGTGCCAGCAGCCTGGGACTAGCGGCCTTCTCTGGGGCCAACGTCCTGACTTTC.

The rearrangement joins TRBV19 to TRBJ2-3; perhaps TRBD2 as D (6 bases). The CDR3 totals 14 residues. The germline CDR1 and CDR2 sequences are LNHDA and SQIVND (reference sequence). V gave up 5 bases and J gave up 1 base, with 10 bases separating them. CDR3 nucleotide sequence: TGTGCCAGTAGTCTGGACTACCGCACAGATACGCAGTATTTT. Encoded protein: CASSLDYRTDTQYF.

The rearrangement joins TRBV6-1 to TRBJ1-1, with 7 bases aligning to TRBD1. Germline trimming cut 5 bases from V and 0 bases from J; bases unmatched to any gene: 6. Germline CDR1 reads MNHNS; CDR2 reads SASEGT. The CDR3 contains 15 residues. The CDR3 DNA sequence: TGTGCCAGCAGTCAGAACAGGGGTTTGAACACTGAAGCTTTCTTT. It yields the protein CASSQNRGLNTEAFF.

The chain carries TRBV27 and TRBJ2-7; possibly TRBD1 or TRBD2 for D (5 bases each). The germline CDR1 and CDR2 sequences are MNHEY and SMNVEV (reference sequence). Trimming cost V 3 bases and J 0 bases, with 12 bases left between them. The CDR3 is 15 residues long. CDR3 in amino acids: CASSFGAGSSYEQYV. DNA for the CDR3: TGTGCCAGCAGTTTCGGAGCAGGGAGCTCCTACGAGCAGTACGTC.

This clonotype was seen at least ten times. The chain uses TRBV24-1 and TRBJ2-1; the D gene is possibly TRBD1 (5 bases). The CDR3 extends over 15 amino acids. Germline V CDR1 and CDR2: KGHDR, SFDVKD. Trimming shortened V by 0 bases and J by 1 base, and 6 bases separated the two germline ends. This CDR3 is CATSDLSGSYNEQFF. The DNA for the CDR3 is TGTGCCACCAGTGATTTGTCAGGGTCCTACAATGAGCAGTTCTTC.

The V call is TRBV20-1, the J call TRBJ2-4; TRBD2 matches at 11 bases. The CDR3 sequence is 15 residues long. V lost 6 bases and J lost 4; bases outside the gene matches: 8. The germline gives CDR1 DFQATT, CDR2 SNEGSKA (reference sequence). The CDR3 here is CSAGGGLAAKNIQYF. In nucleotides, the CDR3 is TGCAGTGCGGGGGGGGGACTAGCGGCAAAAAACATTCAGTACTTC.

V usage is TRBV6-1 and J usage is TRBJ2-1; possibly TRBD2 for D (5 bases). The CDR3 extends over 16 amino acids. V shed 7 bases and J shed 12 bases, with 28 bases lying between them. Germline assignment: CDR1 MNHNS and CDR2 SASEGT. For the CDR3, the DNA is TGTGCCAGCACTCGAGGGTTGGCCTACCTATACACCGGGCAGTTCTTC. The encoded protein is CASTRGLAYLYTGQFF.

The gene calls are TRBV25-1 and TRBJ2-5; TRBD1 agrees at 9 bases. Germline lookup yields CDR1 MGHDK and CDR2 SYGVNS. V gave up 5 bases and J gave up 5 bases; unmatched junction bases: 12. CDR3 size: 16 residues. CDR3 in DNA: TGTGCCAGCAGTCCGAGGGGACAGGGACTGGGGGAGACCCAGTACTTC. Its protein is CASSPRGQGLGETQYF.

The count of this clonotype is one. The chain links TRBV2 to TRBJ2-2; D is ambiguous. The CDR3 is 14 amino acids. V was pared by 0 bases and J by 4 bases, with 6 bases between. Germline V lookup: CDR1 SNHLY, CDR2 FYNNEI. The chain's CDR3 is CASSEAGITGELFF. CDR3 coding DNA: TGTGCCAGCAGTGAAGCGGGGATCACCGGGGAGCTGTTTTTT.

The table lists this clonotype with many counts. V usage is TRBV29-1 and J usage is TRBJ1-2; D unclear. The V end lost 4 bases, the J end lost 4 bases, and 7 bases lay between the germline ends. Germline V CDR1 and CDR2: SQVTM, ANQGSEA. The length of the CDR3 is 11 residues. CDR3 residues: CSVGSSYGYTF. The CDR3 bases are TGCAGCGTTGGATCTTCCTATGGCTACACCTTC.

This clonotype appeared a few times. CDR3 sequence reads: CASSLFWGQETQYF. As DNA, the CDR3 is TGTGCCAGCAGTTTATTTTGGGGTCAAGAGACCCAGTACTTC. The chain combines TRBV27 with TRBJ2-5; unclear D gene. The V gene's germline CDR1 is MNHEY and CDR2 SMNVEV (reference sequence). Trimming cost V 1 base and J 2 bases, with 8 bases left between them. The CDR3 runs to 14 residues.

Notes on this clonotype: A much larger clone sits a single nucleotide away, making a read error possible. The chain links TRBV20-1 to TRBJ2-2; D remains unclear. Germline V gives CDR1 DFQATT, CDR2 SNEGSKA (reference sequence). V dropped 5 bases and J dropped 4 bases, with 11 bases sitting between them. CDR3 length: 13 amino acids. CDR3 bases: TGCAGTGCTTCTAAACGGGTCACCGGGGAGCTGTTTTTT. It translates to CSASKRVTGELFF.